This T cell receptor (beta chain) came from a study of T-cell memory formation after mild COVID-19. The wider study: Largely donor-specific TCR clusters were found.

Study outcomes and limitations: The main location of contracting CD4+ clones was CM and EM, and that of contracting CD8+ clones was EMRA. A subset of responding clones appeared in pre-infection memory, suggesting cross-reactive memory joined.

This clonotype was counted a few times. Its antigen is unknown. Constant-segment primers were used for 5'RACE, and the resulting TCR alpha and TCR beta cDNA libraries carried sample barcodes and UMIs. TCRdb fed the 5' RACE reads into MiXCR, producing one record per CDR3 protein. The sample contains 360,000 or so distinct CDR3 sequences, over 25% of which appear only once. Sequenced: PBMCs or a T cell subset sorted from them (not recorded which). This receptor was taken from an adult woman who had mild COVID-19 (a few samples of this study predate the infection). Cell type and time point are not known.

As DNA, the CDR3 is TGCGCCAGCAGCTTGACCCCAGGGAATCAGCCCCAGCATTTT. This gives the protein CASSLTPGNQPQHF. The chain has TRBV5-1 and TRBJ1-5; tentative D call: TRBD1 (5 bases). Germline-derived CDR1 and CDR2 are SGHRS and YFSETQ. The CDR3 totals 14 residues. The V end was cut by 1 base, the J end by 4 bases, with 9 bases between.